One sample yielded the 6 T cell receptor beta chains listed below, sequenced in a study of PD-1 blockade in classical Hodgkin lymphoma. Sequenced by immunoSEQ multiplex PCR; TCRdb stores in-frame clones only, minus some. This sample carries approximately 11,000 clones, 70% to 90% of them seen once, and the ten largest clones take approximately 28%. Each of the patients experienced relapse following autologous stem cell transplantation, and their brentuximab vedotin exposure differed. The input for sequencing was peripheral blood mononuclear cells (PBMCs), taken at baseline. The receptor set was obtained from a human donor with classical Hodgkin lymphoma.

V is TRBV19 and J is TRBJ1-5, with a possible D match to TRBD1 (5 bases). The CDR3 runs 13 residues. The V end lost 4 bases, the J end lost 6 bases, and 10 bases lay between the germline ends. In germline, CDR1 is LNHDA, CDR2 SQIVND (reference sequence). The CDR3 DNA follows: TGTGCCAGTAGTACCAGGGAGGGTCAGCCCCAGCATTTT. It codes for CASSTREGQPQHF.

Within the sample, this clone is medium-sized. The CDR3 bases are TGTGCCAGCAGGGACCTCGACAGCTATGGCTACACCTTC. This codes for CASRDLDSYGYTF. The chain couples TRBV6-4 to TRBJ1-2, with TRBD1 as a possible D gene (5 bases). Per the germline V gene, CDR1 is MRHNA and CDR2 is SNTAGT. V dropped 6 bases and J dropped 4 bases, with 12 bases sitting between them. This CDR3 is built from 13 residues.

The chain links TRBV11-3 to TRBJ2-5; D may be TRBD2 (5 bases). Germline CDR1 SGHNT, CDR2 YENEEA. This CDR3 has 15 residues. Trimming cost V 4 bases and J 1 base, with 13 bases left between them. In nucleotides, the CDR3 is TGTGCCAGCAGCTGGGGTACCGGGGTCCAAGAGACCCAGTACTTC. Protein: CASSWGTGVQETQYF.

This clone was seen only once. This chain uses TRBV7-3 with TRBJ2-5; the D gene is possibly TRBD1 (6 bases). CDR1 SGHTA and CDR2 FQGTGA come from the germline V gene. V was trimmed by 5 bases and J by 2 bases, leaving 9 bases between them. CDR3 length: 13 amino acids. The CDR3 DNA sequence: TGTGCCAGCAGCCAGGACAGACAAGAGACCCAGTACTTC. This gives the protein CASSQDRQETQYF. The whole variable domain, remainder taken from reference TRBV7-3 and TRBJ2-5, is GAGVSQTPSNKVTEKGKYVELRCDPISGHTALYWYRQSLGQGPEFLIYFQGTGAADDSGLPNDRFFAVRPEGSVSTLKIQRTERGDSAVYLCASSQDRQETQYFGPGTRLLVL.

The chain uses TRBV5-1 and TRBJ1-1, with D unclear. V was trimmed by 1 base and J by 5 bases, leaving 15 bases between them. This CDR3 is 15 amino acids long. Germline V lookup: CDR1 SGHRS, CDR2 YFSETQ. The CDR3 coding sequence is TGCGCCAGCAGCTTGACTAACCATGGGAGAACTGAAGCTTTCTTT. Protein product: CASSLTNHGRTEAFF.

Only one count was recorded for this clone. The J gene is TRBJ1-2, the V gene TRBV11-3; D gene ambiguous. V was clipped by 3 bases and J by 4 bases, with 9 bases between them. This CDR3 is 13 amino acids long. CDR1 is SGHNT and CDR2 is YENEEA in the germline V gene. CDR3 DNA sequence: TGTGCCAGCAGCTTGCGACCGATCTATGGCTACACCTTC. Translated, it gives CASSLRPIYGYTF.